This T cell receptor (beta chain) was profiled in a study of Graves' ophthalmopathy and Graves' hyperthyroidism. The overall study: Pretreatment peripheral blood was obtained at initial diagnosis.

As the template, RNA transcripts were used to amplify TCR beta CDR3 regions. Investigators did first-round RT-PCR with HTBI primers, then second-round multiplex PCR. TCRdb itself ran the multiplex PCR reads through MiXCR, one entry per CDR3 protein. The table records fewer than 650,000 distinct CDR3 sequences, 20% to 25% of them present only once. Trimming took 0 bases from V and 0 from J; bases not matched to a gene: 2. The length of the CDR3 is 16 residues. The germline V gene has CDR1 MNHEY and CDR2 SVGEGT. This clonotype was found many times. Just one base apart from a much larger clone, this may be a read error. Fresh peripheral blood (about 10 ml) yielded the PBMCs.

The specimen was peripheral blood. The sequence came from a woman younger than 30 with stable Graves' hyperthyroidism. Some clones in this sample may be carry-over from other donors' samples. The chain couples TRBV6-2 or TRBV6-3 to TRBJ1-5; 7 nucleotides align to TRBD1. Written as DNA, the CDR3 is TGTGCCAGCAGTTACTCGACAGGGTATAGCAATCAGCCCCAGCATTTT. Its protein product is CASSYSTGYSNQPQHF.